Below are 13 T cell receptor beta chains sequenced from a single sample in a study of T cell changes during pregnancy in multiple sclerosis (dated by TCRdb to between 2018 and 2021). Library generation was performed with the immunoSEQ multiplex PCR assay. TCRdb limited this immuneACCESS table to in-frame rearrangements with V and J called. A share of clones is missing; checked studies link under half to unresolved V genes, and the rest is unexplained. The sample table shows under 40,000 clones, and more than 75% are seen once. The ten largest clonotypes hold approximately 4.5% of the sample. The source was peripheral blood, collected in the second trimester of pregnancy. These receptors originate from a female donor in good health, enrolled as a control in a pregnancy study.

Concerning this clone itself: The sample has other DNA sequences that encode this CDR3 too. This chain joins TRBV5-1 and TRBJ1-3; TRBD1 might be the D (5 bases). The V gene's germline CDR1 is SGHRS and CDR2 YFSETQ. CDR3 length: 16 residues. Deletions cut 0 bases from V and 1 base from J, with 11 bases between. CDR3 loop: CASSLGAGNSGNTIYF. For the CDR3, the DNA is TGCGCCAGCAGCTTGGGGGCAGGGAATTCTGGAAACACCATATATTTT.

The chain employs TRBV5-1 and TRBJ2-1; 11 positions match TRBD2. Germline CDR1 and CDR2: SGHRS and YFSETQ. The CDR3 contains 15 residues. V lost 0 bases, J lost 7 bases, and 3 bases stayed unmatched. The CDR3 DNA follows: TGCGCCAGCAGCTTGGTTACTAGCGGGAGTAATGAGCAGTTCTTC. It specifies CASSLVTSGSNEQFF.

CDR3 sequence: CASSRQGVSAGNTIYF. CDR3 coding DNA: TGTGCCAGTAGTCGACAGGGGGTATCGGCTGGAAACACCATATATTTT. V gene TRBV19 combines with J gene TRBJ1-3; 9 nucleotides line up with TRBD1. Trimming cost V 5 bases and J 2 bases; bases outside gene matches: 7. The CDR3 runs to 16 residues. Germline CDR1 and CDR2: LNHDA and SQIVND (reference sequence).

This chain uses TRBV19 with TRBJ1-1; D gene unclear. Germline CDR1 is LNHDA and CDR2 is SQIVND (reference sequence). Trimming removed 0 bases from V and 0 bases from J, with 8 bases in between. This CDR3 is 15 amino acids long. The CDR3 reads CASSIEAELNTEAFF. DNA of the CDR3: TGTGCCAGTAGTATAGAGGCGGAGTTGAACACTGAAGCTTTCTTT.

A single count supports this clone. The chain recombines TRBV6-5 with TRBJ1-2; 7 bases map to TRBD1. V lost 4 bases and J lost 12; bases outside the gene matches: 17. The CDR3 spans 15 residues. Germline V CDR1 and CDR2: MNHEY, SVGAGI. CDR3 residues: CASSSLAFTGEVDTF. In DNA, the CDR3 is TGTGCCAGCAGTTCCCTGGCCTTTACAGGGGAGGTCGACACCTTC.

CDR3: CASSLPRTSGSYEQYF. CDR3 in DNA: TGTGCCAGCAGTTTACCTCGGACTAGCGGGTCCTACGAGCAGTACTTC. The chain has TRBV11-2 and TRBJ2-7; 11 bases line up with TRBD2. The germline V gene encodes CDR1 SGHAT and CDR2 FQNNGV. V was clipped by 6 bases and J by 1 base; unmatched bases: 8. The CDR3 loop spans 16 amino acids.

V and J are TRBV19 and TRBJ2-1; TRBD2 matches 9 bases. This CDR3 is 15 amino acids long. After removal of 6 bases from V and 10 bases from J, the junction contained 13 bases not matched to a gene. Germline V gene lookup returns CDR1 LNHDA and CDR2 SQIVND (reference sequence). The CDR3 region has the DNA TGTGCCAGTAGCCTAGAGGGACTAGCCCCGGGAGAGCAGTTCTTC. It is translated as CASSLEGLAPGEQFF.

V is TRBV6-1 and J is TRBJ1-4; maybe TRBD1 (6 bases). The CDR3 spans 13 residues. The V and J ends lost 6 bases and 8 bases respectively, with 13 bases between them. Per germline, CDR1 MNHNS and CDR2 SASEGT. The CDR3 protein is CASRQGKKEKLFF. The CDR3 DNA is TGTGCCAGCAGACAGGGAAAGAAAGAAAAACTGTTTTTT.

This clone was observed a single time. The V gene is TRBV4-1, the J gene TRBJ1-1; D gene uncertain. V dropped 0 bases and J dropped 1 base, with 3 bases sitting between them. This CDR3 is built from 13 residues. The V gene's germline CDR1 is MGHRA and CDR2 YSYEKL. CDR3 residues: CASSQDRNTEAFF. The DNA of the CDR3 is TGCGCCAGCAGCCAAGACAGGAACACTGAAGCTTTCTTT.

The chain links TRBV19 to TRBJ1-2; possible D gene TRBD1, 5 bases. The CDR3 runs 15 residues. Germline values: CDR1 LNHDA, CDR2 SQIVND (reference sequence). Trimming took 5 bases from V and 4 from J, leaving 17 bases between them. The CDR3 loop reads CASSLRTAGGYGYTF. Written as DNA, the CDR3 is TGTGCCAGTAGTCTTAGGACCGCCGGGGGCTATGGCTACACCTTC. The entire variable domain, with the rest obtained from reference TRBV19 and TRBJ1-2, is as follows: DGGITQSPKYLFRKEGQNVTLSCEQNLNHDAMYWYRQDPGQGLRLIYYSQIVNDFQKGDIAEGYSVSREKKESFPLTVTSAQKNPTAFYLCASSLRTAGGYGYTFGSGTRLTVV.

In this sample, this clone turned up once. J is TRBJ1-1 and V is TRBV27; TRBD1 matches 7 bases. Losses at the gene ends were 3 bases for V and 5 bases for J; bases not matched to a gene: 3. The CDR3 has 13 amino acids. CDR1 is MNHEY, CDR2 SMNVEV, per germline (reference sequence). Here the CDR3 DNA reads TGTGCCAGCAGTTTTAGGGGGCTGACTGAAGCTTTCTTT. Protein product: CASSFRGLTEAFF.

This chain uses TRBV19 with TRBJ2-1; the D gene is possibly TRBD2 (6 bases). Trimming pared 3 bases from V and 7 bases from J, leaving 16 bases between. CDR3 length equals 15 residues. Germline CDR1 LNHDA, CDR2 SQIVND (reference sequence). CDR3 protein: CASSILGEAGNEQFF. CDR3 nucleotide sequence: TGTGCCAGTAGTATCCTGGGGGAGGCGGGGAATGAGCAGTTCTTC.

V gene TRBV5-4 combines with J gene TRBJ2-2; a possible D gene is TRBD2 (5 bases). V shed 1 base and J shed 0 bases, with 7 bases lying between them. Germline V lookup: CDR1 SGHNT, CDR2 YYREEE (reference sequence). CDR3 length: 15 residues. For the CDR3, the DNA is TGTGCCAGCAGCTTGACTAGTACGAACACCGGGGAGCTGTTTTTT. Protein: CASSLTSTNTGELFF.